These T cell receptor beta chains were read from a single sample in a study of regulatory T cells in long-lasting Graves disease. TCRdb itself ran the multiplex PCR reads through MiXCR, one entry per CDR3 protein. Here the sample spans hundreds of thousands of distinct CDR3 sequences, 12% being singletons. The same data also went into a second study, on T cells in Graves' hyperthyroidism and ophthalmopathy.

This specimen was peripheral blood mononuclear cells (PBMCs), taken at new diagnosis, from a patient treated with antithyroid drugs. These receptors were obtained from a woman under 40 with Graves disease. The CDR3 runs from the conserved cysteine through the conserved F or W. The D gene is left open where the match is weak. Clone size is shown for a subset of rows, as once, few, many or a class of expanded clone.

D gene,clone size,V gene,J gene,CDR3 protein,CDR3 DNA
-,-,TRBV19,TRBJ1-6,CASSADSPNSPLHF,TGTGCCAGTAGTGCTGACAGTCCCAATTCACCCCTCCACTTT
-,many,TRBV28,TRBJ2-7,CASTSWVRSLEQYF,TGTGCCAGCACCTCCTGGGTCAGGTCCCTCGAGCAGTACTTC
TRBD2,many,TRBV6-1,TRBJ2-1,CASSVVTSGSSYNEQFF,TGTGCCAGCAGTGTCGTGACTAGCGGGTCCTCCTACAATGAGCAGTTCTTC
-,few,TRBV5-1,TRBJ2-1,CASSLVASSVEQFF,TGCGCCAGCAGCTTAGTAGCTTCCTCCGTTGAGCAGTTCTTC
TRBD2,-,TRBV12-3/TRBV12-4,TRBJ2-1,CASSLLAGEIYNEQFF,TGTGCCAGCAGCTTACTAGCGGGAGAAATCTACAATGAGCAGTTCTTC
TRBD2,few,TRBV7-9,TRBJ2-7,CASSLSGGSTLEQYF,TGTGCCAGCAGCTTAAGCGGGGGATCTACGCTCGAGCAGTACTTC
-,many,TRBV7-9,TRBJ2-7,CASSPGGAHEQYF,TGTGCCAGCAGCCCCGGTGGGGCCCACGAGCAGTACTTC
-,many,TRBV28,TRBJ2-5,CASSLIRRETQYF,TGTGCCAGCAGTCTCATTCGGAGAGAGACCCAGTACTTC
TRBD1,many,TRBV10-3,TRBJ1-2,CAIRGTGEGGYTF,TGTGCCATCAGAGGAACAGGGGAAGGTGGCTACACCTTC
TRBD1,many,TRBV6-1,TRBJ1-2,CASSVRGARNQGDYGYTF,TGTGCCAGCAGTGTTCGAGGGGCCCGAAACCAGGGGGACTATGGCTACACCTTC
-,many,TRBV20-1,TRBJ2-1,CSGADLNNEQFF,TGCAGTGGGGCGGATCTTAACAATGAGCAGTTCTTC
-,-,TRBV6-1,TRBJ1-1,CASGVIGNTEAFF,TGTGCTAGCGGTGTCATTGGAAACACTGAAGCTTTCTTT
-,many,TRBV7-9,TRBJ2-1,CARILTADGSRSYNEQFF,TGTGCCAGAATACTGACGGCCGATGGCTCAAGATCCTACAATGAGCAGTTCTTC
TRBD2,many,TRBV19,TRBJ2-7,CASSSRLAGSHEQYF,TGTGCCAGTAGTTCCAGACTAGCGGGATCTCACGAGCAGTACTTC
TRBD2,many,TRBV24-1,TRBJ2-1,CATSELAGGPGNEQFF,TGTGCCACCAGTGAATTAGCGGGAGGGCCAGGCAATGAGCAGTTCTTC
TRBD2,few,TRBV10-2,TRBJ2-7,CASTERRGVNEQYF,TGCGCCAGCACCGAGCGTCGGGGGGTCAACGAGCAGTACTTC
TRBD1,-,TRBV10-1,TRBJ2-1,CASSGGTGGYNEQFF,TGCGCCAGCAGTGGCGGGACAGGGGGCTACAATGAGCAGTTCTTC
TRBD2,few,TRBV25-1,TRBJ2-5,CASSESIELAGRETQYF,TGTGCCAGCAGTGAATCCATAGAACTAGCGGGTAGAGAGACCCAGTACTTC
-,many,TRBV20-1,TRBJ2-3,CSAPGEGRGLSDTQYF,TGCAGTGCCCCAGGAGAGGGCAGGGGATTGTCGGATACGCAGTATTTT
-,many,TRBV12-3/TRBV12-4,TRBJ2-4,CASSLALGQKNIQYF,TGTGCCAGCAGTTTAGCGCTGGGACAAAAAAACATTCAGTACTTC
-,many,TRBV12-3/TRBV12-4,TRBJ1-5,CASSFRVRQPQHF,TGTGCCAGCAGTTTCCGGGTGAGGCAGCCCCAGCATTTT
TRBD2,few,TRBV19,TRBJ2-1,CASSIGGSGRGSYNEQFF,TGTGCCAGTAGTATAGGGGGTAGCGGGAGGGGCTCCTACAATGAGCAGTTCTTC
TRBD1,many,TRBV19,TRBJ2-3,CASSRDSTSTDTQYF,TGTGCCAGTAGTAGGGACAGCACTAGCACAGATACGCAGTATTTT
-,few,TRBV20-1,TRBJ1-2,CSAVDRNYGYTF,TGCAGTGCCGTAGACAGGAACTATGGCTACACCTTC
-,-,TRBV7-9,TRBJ2-1,CASSSGVSDLSSYNEQFF,TGTGCCAGCAGCTCCGGGGTCTCGGACTTAAGCTCCTACAATGAGCAGTTCTTC
TRBD1,-,TRBV28,TRBJ1-1,CASISRLGGGNTEAFF,TGTGCCAGCATTTCCCGCTTAGGAGGGGGCAACACTGAAGCTTTCTTT
-,many,TRBV29-1,TRBJ1-1,CSVYLRQNTEAFF,TGCAGCGTTTACCTTCGTCAGAACACTGAAGCTTTCTTT
TRBD1,many,TRBV20-1,TRBJ2-1,CSAVTGVRGEQFF,TGCAGTGCTGTGACAGGGGTACGGGGTGAGCAGTTCTTC